What follows are 18 T cell receptor beta chains derived from one specimen sequenced in a study of OX40 agonist ivuxolimab in advanced cancers. The method was immunoSEQ multiplex PCR; TCRdb's version includes in-frame clones alone and lacks a portion of them. There are 65,000 to 85,000 clones in the sample; about 92% occur only once, and 14% lies in the top ten. The sequences come from CD4+ or CD8+ T cells sorted from blood, collected in a trial of the OX40 agonist ivuxolimab. These receptors were taken from an adult with an advanced solid tumor such as melanoma, head and neck, liver or kidney cancer.

The chain has TRBV7-3 and TRBJ2-1, with unresolved D. Trimming removed 4 bases at V and 0 bases at J, with 13 bases between. The CDR3 is 16 amino acids. From germline, CDR1 is SGHTA and CDR2 FQGTGA. The CDR3 DNA reads TGTGCCAGCAGCTCCAGTTTGGCGGCCTCCTACAATGAGCAGTTCTTC. Its protein product is CASSSSLAASYNEQFF. Full variable domain (rest looked up from reference TRBV7-3 and TRBJ2-1): GAGVSQTPSNKVTEKGKYVELRCDPISGHTALYWYRQSLGQGPEFLIYFQGTGAADDSGLPNDRFFAVRPEGSVSTLKIQRTERGDSAVYLCASSSSLAASYNEQFFGPGTRLTVL.

The V call is TRBV20-1, the J call TRBJ1-5; D unresolved. The germline V and J ends were trimmed by 8 bases and 9 bases, with 5 bases remaining between them. The CDR3 consists of 8 residues. Per germline, CDR1 DFQATT and CDR2 SNEGSKA (reference sequence). The CDR3 DNA sequence: TGCAGTAACGGGCCCCAGCATTTT. Its protein product is CSNGPQHF.

The chain links TRBV12-5 to TRBJ1-1; D is undetermined. The CDR3 has 12 residues. The V end was cut by 5 bases, the J end by 8 bases, with 12 bases between. CDR1 LGHNT and CDR2 FRNRAP come from the germline V gene. The CDR3 sequence: CASGASLAEAFF. CDR3 DNA: TGTGCTAGTGGTGCCTCACTGGCCGAAGCTTTCTTT.

The chain uses TRBV6-1 and TRBJ2-5; 8 bases match TRBD1. The V and J ends lost 6 bases and 5 bases, in that order; junction bases with no gene match: 8. Germline values: CDR1 MNHNS, CDR2 SASEGT. This CDR3 has 14 amino acids. This CDR3 is CASSGQGLAETQYF. CDR3 coding DNA: TGTGCCAGCAGCGGACAGGGACTTGCGGAGACCCAGTACTTC.

V is TRBV19 and J is TRBJ1-1; no clear D. The CDR3 covers 14 residues. Germline lookup yields CDR1 LNHDA and CDR2 SQIVND (reference sequence). V shed 3 bases and J shed 2 bases, with 10 bases lying between them. This CDR3 is CASSIRRANTEAFF. Here the CDR3 DNA reads TGTGCCAGTAGTATCAGGAGGGCTAACACTGAAGCTTTCTTT.

The chain has TRBV9 and TRBJ2-1; TRBD2 aligns across 8 bases. The V and J ends lost 4 bases and 8 bases, in that order; junction bases with no gene match: 14. The length of the CDR3 is 16 residues. Germline CDR1 SGDLS, CDR2 YYNGEE. The DNA of the CDR3 is TGTGCCAGCAGCCCCCCTGACGGGAGGGCCCTCGATGAGCAGTTCTTC. As protein: CASSPPDGRALDEQFF.

The chain combines TRBV2 with TRBJ1-1; D ambiguous. This CDR3 comprises 15 residues. V dropped 5 bases and J dropped 6 bases, with 19 bases sitting between them. The V gene's germline CDR1 is SNHLY and CDR2 FYNNEI. The CDR3 loop reads CASSPRTARIAEAFF. The CDR3 DNA reads TGTGCCAGCAGTCCACGAACGGCAAGAATTGCTGAAGCTTTCTTT.

This sequence joins TRBV7-2 and TRBJ1-3; D is undetermined. In germline, CDR1 is SGHTA, CDR2 FQGNSA. Trimming pared 1 base from V and 7 bases from J, leaving 5 bases between. The CDR3 sequence is 12 residues long. The CDR3, as DNA: TGTGCCAGCAGCTTAGAACGGAACACCATATATTTT. It specifies CASSLERNTIYF.

V is TRBV7-3 and J is TRBJ2-1; 8 bases fit TRBD2. CDR1 and CDR2 (germline): SGHTA, FQGTGA. This CDR3 has 16 amino acids. V dropped 4 bases and J dropped 1; count of bases not matched to a gene: 6. CDR3 protein: CASSSAGGASYNEQFF. The CDR3 coding sequence is TGTGCCAGCAGCTCTGCGGGGGGCGCTTCCTACAATGAGCAGTTCTTC.

The rearrangement joins TRBV29-1 to TRBJ2-3; 11 bases are shared with TRBD1. Germline V CDR1 and CDR2: SQVTM, ANQGSEA. V was clipped by 1 base and J by 3 bases; unmatched bases: 3. The CDR3 is 15 residues long. DNA of the CDR3: TGCAGCGTTGAAGTGGGGGACAGGGGGACAGATACGCAGTATTTT. It encodes CSVEVGDRGTDTQYF.

This clone has just one count. The J gene is TRBJ1-1, the V gene TRBV4-3; D may be TRBD1 (5 bases). This CDR3 contains 13 residues. The ends were cut back, 3 bases at V and 6 bases at J, with 11 bases in the middle. Germline V lookup: CDR1 LGHNA, CDR2 YSLEER. Here the CDR3 DNA reads TGCGCCAGCAGCCAGTTCTTGGGACCTGAAGCTTTCTTT. Its translation is CASSQFLGPEAFF.

This clone showed up just once. V and J are TRBV11-2 and TRBJ2-1; 10 nucleotides line up with TRBD1. V was clipped by 3 bases and J by 4 bases; unmatched bases: 9. The CDR3 runs to 17 residues. The germline V gene has CDR1 SGHAT and CDR2 FQNNGV. CDR3 residues: CASSFAHDRGRYNEQFF. CDR3 nucleotide sequence: TGTGCCAGCAGCTTTGCCCATGACAGGGGGCGATACAATGAGCAGTTCTTC.

The rearrangement links TRBV27 to TRBJ2-1, with 8 bases that match TRBD2. The trim removed 5 bases at V and 2 bases at J, leaving 2 bases unmatched. Germline lookup yields CDR1 MNHEY and CDR2 SMNVEV (reference sequence). The CDR3 totals 14 residues. CDR3 region: CASSRGLAYNEQFF. CDR3 DNA: TGTGCCAGCAGTAGGGGACTAGCCTACAATGAGCAGTTCTTC.

The rearrangement links TRBV6-5 to TRBJ2-1, with 8 positions matching TRBD1. J was trimmed by 2 bases and V by 2 bases; bases with no gene match: 2. Germline V gives CDR1 MNHEY, CDR2 SVGAGI. The length of the CDR3 is 15 residues. The CDR3, as DNA: TGTGCCAGCAGTTACGAGGACAGGGCCTACAATGAGCAGTTCTTC. Protein sequence: CASSYEDRAYNEQFF.

The chain carries TRBV19 and TRBJ2-1, with 12 bases matching TRBD2. V trimming: 8 bases; J trimming: 4 bases; junction bases outside the gene matches: 0. The CDR3 sequence is 13 residues long. Germline V lookup: CDR1 LNHDA, CDR2 SQIVND (reference sequence). For the CDR3, the DNA is TGTGCCAGTCTAGCGGGGGGGTACAATGAGCAGTTCTTC. It is translated as CASLAGGYNEQFF.

The chain uses TRBV5-6 and TRBJ1-1; D might be TRBD1 (5 bases). V lost 2 bases and J lost 5, with 22 bases in between. The CDR3 has 17 amino acids. Germline V gives CDR1 SGHDT, CDR2 YYEEEE. The CDR3: CASSFKPLDWEGTEAFF. The CDR3 DNA reads TGTGCCAGCAGCTTTAAACCCCTAGACTGGGAGGGGACTGAAGCTTTCTTT. Full variable domain (missing parts from reference TRBV5-6 and TRBJ1-1): DAGVTQSPTHLIKTRGQQVTLRCSPKSGHDTVSWYQQALGQGPQFIFQYYEEEERQRGNFPDRFSGHQFPNYSSELNVNALLLGDSALYLCASSFKPLDWEGTEAFFGQGTRLTVV.

This chain connects TRBV11-2 to TRBJ1-1; 8 nucleotides align to TRBD1. Germline loops: CDR1 SGHAT, CDR2 FQNNGV. This CDR3 has 17 amino acids. Losses at the gene ends were 7 bases for V and 2 bases for J; bases not matched to a gene: 15. The DNA for the CDR3 is TGTGCCAGCACCCCCCCTGGTTGGACAGGGCGAAACACTGAAGCTTTCTTT. It specifies CASTPPGWTGRNTEAFF.

The chain carries TRBV7-9 and TRBJ2-4; 9 bases are shared with TRBD1. Germline CDR1 SEHNR, CDR2 FQNEAQ (reference sequence). The V and J ends lost 4 bases and 0 bases, in that order; junction bases with no gene match: 4. The CDR3 has 16 amino acids. Written as DNA, the CDR3 is TGTGCCAGCAGCTATACAGGGGGCATAGCCAAAAACATTCAGTACTTC. Protein sequence: CASSYTGGIAKNIQYF.